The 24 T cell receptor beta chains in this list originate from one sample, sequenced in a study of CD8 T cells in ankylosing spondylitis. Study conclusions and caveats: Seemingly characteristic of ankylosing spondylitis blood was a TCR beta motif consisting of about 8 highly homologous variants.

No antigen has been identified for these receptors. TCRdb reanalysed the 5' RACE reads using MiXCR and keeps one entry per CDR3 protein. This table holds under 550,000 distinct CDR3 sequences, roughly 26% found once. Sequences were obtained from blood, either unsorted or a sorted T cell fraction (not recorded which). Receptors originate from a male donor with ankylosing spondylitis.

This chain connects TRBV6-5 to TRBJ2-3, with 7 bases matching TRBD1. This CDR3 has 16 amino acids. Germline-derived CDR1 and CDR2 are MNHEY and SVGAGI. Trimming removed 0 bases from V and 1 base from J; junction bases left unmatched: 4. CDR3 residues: CASSYSGGAGTDTQYF. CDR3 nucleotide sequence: TGTGCCAGCAGTTACTCAGGGGGCGCGGGCACAGATACGCAGTATTTT.

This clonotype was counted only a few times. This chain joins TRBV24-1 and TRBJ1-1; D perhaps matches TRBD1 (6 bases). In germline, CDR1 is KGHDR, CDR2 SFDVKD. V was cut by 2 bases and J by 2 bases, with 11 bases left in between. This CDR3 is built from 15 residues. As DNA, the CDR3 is TGTGCCACCAGTGATTCCCAACAGGGAAACACTGAAGCTTTCTTT. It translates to CATSDSQQGNTEAFF.

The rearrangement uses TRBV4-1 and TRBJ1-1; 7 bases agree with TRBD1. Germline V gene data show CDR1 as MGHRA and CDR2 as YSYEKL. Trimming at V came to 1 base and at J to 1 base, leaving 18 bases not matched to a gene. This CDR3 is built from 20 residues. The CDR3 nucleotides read TGCGCCAGCAGCCAAGCAATAAAGGACAGGTCAAACCGAGGGAACACTGAAGCTTTCTTT. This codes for CASSQAIKDRSNRGNTEAFF.

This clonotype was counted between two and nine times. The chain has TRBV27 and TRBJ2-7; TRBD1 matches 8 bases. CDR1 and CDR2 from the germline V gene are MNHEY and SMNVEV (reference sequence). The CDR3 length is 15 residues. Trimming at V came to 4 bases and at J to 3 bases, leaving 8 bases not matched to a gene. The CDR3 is CASSSFTGGSYEQYF. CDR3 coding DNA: TGTGCCAGCAGTTCGTTTACAGGGGGAAGCTACGAGCAGTACTTC.

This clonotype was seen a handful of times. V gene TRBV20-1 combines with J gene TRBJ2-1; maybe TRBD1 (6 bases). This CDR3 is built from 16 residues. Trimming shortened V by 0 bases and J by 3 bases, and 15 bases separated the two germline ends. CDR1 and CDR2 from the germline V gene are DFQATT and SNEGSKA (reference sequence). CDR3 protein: CSARDSLGAFYNEQFF. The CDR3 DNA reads TGCAGTGCTAGAGATTCTTTGGGGGCCTTCTACAATGAGCAGTTCTTC.

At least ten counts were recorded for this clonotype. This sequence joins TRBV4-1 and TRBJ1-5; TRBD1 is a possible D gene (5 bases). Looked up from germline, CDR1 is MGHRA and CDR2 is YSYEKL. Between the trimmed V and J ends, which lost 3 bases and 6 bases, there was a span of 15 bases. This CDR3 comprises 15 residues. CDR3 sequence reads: CASSQGGTWVQPQHF. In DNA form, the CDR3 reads TGCGCCAGCAGCCAGGGGGGGACCTGGGTTCAGCCCCAGCATTTT.

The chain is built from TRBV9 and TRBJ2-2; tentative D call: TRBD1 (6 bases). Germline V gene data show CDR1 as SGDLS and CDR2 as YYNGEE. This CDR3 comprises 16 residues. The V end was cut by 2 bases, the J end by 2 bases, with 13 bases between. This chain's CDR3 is CASSVETGLNTGELFF. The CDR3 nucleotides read TGTGCCAGCAGCGTTGAAACAGGGCTCAACACCGGGGAGCTGTTTTTT.

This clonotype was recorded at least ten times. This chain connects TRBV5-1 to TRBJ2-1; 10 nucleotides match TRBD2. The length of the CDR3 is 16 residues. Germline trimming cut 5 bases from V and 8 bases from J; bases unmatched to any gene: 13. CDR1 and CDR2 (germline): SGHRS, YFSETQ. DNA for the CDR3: TGCGCCAGCAGTCCCTATAGCGGGAGGAGTAACGATGAGCAGTTCTTC. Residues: CASSPYSGRSNDEQFF.

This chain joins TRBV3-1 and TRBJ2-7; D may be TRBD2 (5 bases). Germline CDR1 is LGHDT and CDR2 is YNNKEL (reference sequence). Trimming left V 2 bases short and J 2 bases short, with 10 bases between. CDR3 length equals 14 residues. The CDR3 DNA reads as TGTGCCAGCAGCCAATGGACTGACGCCTACGAGCAGTACTTC. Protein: CASSQWTDAYEQYF.

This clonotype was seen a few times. CDR3 sequence (DNA): TGCGCCAGCAGCTTGGATCCTAGCGGAAAGACGGGCGAGCAGTACGTC. This encodes CASSLDPSGKTGEQYV. The chain uses TRBV5-1 and TRBJ2-7; 7 bases match TRBD2. After removal of 0 bases from V and 6 bases from J, the junction contained 12 bases not matched to a gene. The CDR3 covers 16 residues. Germline-derived CDR1 and CDR2 are SGHRS and YFSETQ.

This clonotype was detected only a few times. The chain's CDR3 is CASSQGEGTGTGELFF. In DNA form, the CDR3 reads TGTGCCAGCAGCCAGGGCGAGGGGACAGGCACCGGGGAGCTGTTTTTT. The rearrangement links TRBV3-1 to TRBJ2-2; TRBD1 agrees at 8 bases. V lost 3 bases to trimming and J lost 4 bases; unmatched junction nucleotides: 7. This CDR3 spans 16 amino acids. The germline V gene has CDR1 LGHDT and CDR2 YNNKEL (reference sequence).

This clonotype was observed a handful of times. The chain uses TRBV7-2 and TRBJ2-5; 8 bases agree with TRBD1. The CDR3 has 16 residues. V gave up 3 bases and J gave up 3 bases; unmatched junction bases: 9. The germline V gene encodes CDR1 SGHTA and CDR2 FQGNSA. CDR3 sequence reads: CASSFVGGQVEETQYF. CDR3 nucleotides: TGTGCCAGCAGCTTCGTTGGGGGACAGGTCGAAGAGACCCAGTACTTC.

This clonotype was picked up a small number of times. CDR3 in amino acids: CSARVLMTYEQYF. The CDR3 nucleotides are TGCAGTGCTAGAGTCTTGATGACCTACGAGCAGTACTTC. The J gene is TRBJ2-7, the V gene TRBV20-1; D not resolved. The CDR3 is made up of 13 amino acids. V lost 1 base to trimming and J lost 2 bases, with 9 bases between them. CDR1 is DFQATT and CDR2 is SNEGSKA in the germline V gene (reference sequence).

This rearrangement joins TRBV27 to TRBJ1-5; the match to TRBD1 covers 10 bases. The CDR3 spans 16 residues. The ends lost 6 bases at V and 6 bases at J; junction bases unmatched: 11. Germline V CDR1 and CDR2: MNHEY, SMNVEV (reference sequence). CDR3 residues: CASSRTGTGVGQPQHF. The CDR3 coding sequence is TGTGCCAGCAGCAGGACCGGGACAGGGGTTGGTCAGCCCCAGCATTTT.

The CDR3 sequence: CASSPGPEGEAFF. In DNA, the CDR3 is TGCGCCAGCAGCCCGGGTCCCGAGGGGGAAGCTTTCTTT. The chain is built from TRBV5-1 and TRBJ1-1; perhaps TRBD1 as D (5 bases). This CDR3 has 13 amino acids. The germline V gene encodes CDR1 SGHRS and CDR2 YFSETQ. V was trimmed by 4 bases and J by 8 bases, leaving 15 bases between them.

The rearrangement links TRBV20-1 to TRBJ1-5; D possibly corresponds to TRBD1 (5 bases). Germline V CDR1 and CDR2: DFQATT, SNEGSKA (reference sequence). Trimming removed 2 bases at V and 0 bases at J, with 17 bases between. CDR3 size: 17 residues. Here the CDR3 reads CSARLDWGVNSNQPQHF. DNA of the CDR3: TGCAGTGCTAGACTAGACTGGGGGGTAAATAGCAATCAGCCCCAGCATTTT.

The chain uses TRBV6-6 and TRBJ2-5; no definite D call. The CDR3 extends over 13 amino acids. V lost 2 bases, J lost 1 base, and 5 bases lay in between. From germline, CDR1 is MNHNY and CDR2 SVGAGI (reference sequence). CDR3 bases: TGTGCCAGCAGTTACACGGGCCAAGAGACCCAGTACTTC. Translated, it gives CASSYTGQETQYF.

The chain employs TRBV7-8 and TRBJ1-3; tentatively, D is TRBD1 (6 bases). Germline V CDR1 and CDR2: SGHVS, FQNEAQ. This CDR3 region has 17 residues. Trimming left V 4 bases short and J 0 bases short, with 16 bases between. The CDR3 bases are TGTGCCAGCAGCTCGTATTCCGGGGGCGGCTCTGGAAACACCATATATTTT. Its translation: CASSSYSGGGSGNTIYF.

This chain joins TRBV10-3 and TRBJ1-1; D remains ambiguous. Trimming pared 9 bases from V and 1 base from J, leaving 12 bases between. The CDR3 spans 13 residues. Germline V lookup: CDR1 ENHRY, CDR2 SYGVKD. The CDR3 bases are TGTGCCATTTCAGAGGACTCGAACACTGAAGCTTTCTTT. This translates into CAISEDSNTEAFF.

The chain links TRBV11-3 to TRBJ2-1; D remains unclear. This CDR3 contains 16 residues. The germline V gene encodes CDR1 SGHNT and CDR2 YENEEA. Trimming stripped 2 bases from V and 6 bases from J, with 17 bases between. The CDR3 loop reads CASSLSFASGRNEQFF. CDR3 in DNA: TGTGCCAGCAGCTTAAGTTTTGCGTCTGGTCGCAATGAGCAGTTCTTC. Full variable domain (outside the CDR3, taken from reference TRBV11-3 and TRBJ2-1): EAGVVQSPRYKIIEKKQPVAFWCNPISGHNTLYWYLQNLGQGPELLIRYENEEAVDDSQLPKDRFSAERLKGVDSTLKIQPAELGDSAVYLCASSLSFASGRNEQFFGPGTRLTVL.

The CDR3 nucleotides read TGCGCCAGCAGCCAAGGCAGCGGGAGAGAGACCCAGTACTTC. Its translation is CASSQGSGRETQYF. The rearrangement links TRBV4-1 to TRBJ2-5; 8 bases match TRBD2. The CDR3 totals 14 residues. V lost 1 base, J lost 4 bases, and 2 bases stayed unmatched. Germline lookup yields CDR1 MGHRA and CDR2 YSYEKL.

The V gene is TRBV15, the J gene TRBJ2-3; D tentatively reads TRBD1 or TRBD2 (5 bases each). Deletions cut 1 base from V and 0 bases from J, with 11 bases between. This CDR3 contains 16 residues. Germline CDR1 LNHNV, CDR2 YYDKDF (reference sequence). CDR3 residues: CATSRGGEASTDTQYF. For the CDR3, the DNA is TGTGCCACCAGCAGAGGAGGGGAAGCTAGCACAGATACGCAGTATTTT.

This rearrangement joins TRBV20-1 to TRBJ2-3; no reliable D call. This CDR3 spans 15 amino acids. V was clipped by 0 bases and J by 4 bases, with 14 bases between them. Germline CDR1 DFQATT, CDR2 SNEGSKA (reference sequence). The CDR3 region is CSARDPAVDSDTQYF. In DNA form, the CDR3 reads TGCAGTGCTAGAGACCCCGCGGTTGACTCAGATACGCAGTATTTT.

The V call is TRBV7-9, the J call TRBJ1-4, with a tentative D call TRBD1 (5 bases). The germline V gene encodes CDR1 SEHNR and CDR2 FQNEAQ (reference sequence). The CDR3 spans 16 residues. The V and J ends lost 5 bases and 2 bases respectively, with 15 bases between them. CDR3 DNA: TGTGCCAGCAGCACTTGGACCGGGACCACTAATGAAAAACTGTTTTTT. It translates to CASSTWTGTTNEKLFF.